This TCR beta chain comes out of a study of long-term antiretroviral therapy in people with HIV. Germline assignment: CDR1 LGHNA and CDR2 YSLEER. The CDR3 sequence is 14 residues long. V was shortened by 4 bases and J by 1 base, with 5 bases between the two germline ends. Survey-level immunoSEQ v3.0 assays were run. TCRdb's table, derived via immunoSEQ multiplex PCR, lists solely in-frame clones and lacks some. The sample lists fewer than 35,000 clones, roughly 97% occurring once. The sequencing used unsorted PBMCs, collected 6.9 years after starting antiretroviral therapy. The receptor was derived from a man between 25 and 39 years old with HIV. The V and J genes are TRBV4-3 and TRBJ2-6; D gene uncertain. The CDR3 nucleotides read TGCGCCAGCAGCCGTGGGTCTGGGGCCAACGTCCTGACTTTC. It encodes CASSRGSGANVLTF.